A single sample is the source of the 29 T cell receptor beta chains below, sequenced in a study of control samples from healthy donors and cancer patients. TCRdb's copy holds only in-frame clones and misses some; the assay was immunoSEQ multiplex PCR. This sample has about 80,000 clones; around 90% occur once, and the top ten carry less than 9%. The specimen was blood. These receptors came from a woman between 55 and 75 years old in good health.

The chain is built from TRBV3-1 (or the pseudogene TRBV3-2) and TRBJ2-1; unclear D gene. Germline V CDR1 and CDR2: LGHDT, YNNKEL (reference sequence). V was clipped by 1 base and J by 7 bases, with 11 bases between them. This CDR3 is built from 14 residues. CDR3 nucleotides: TGTGCCAGCAGCCAAGGGGAAGGGTTGAATGAGCAGTTCTTC. Amino acid sequence: CASSQGEGLNEQFF.

This clone has just a few counts. This chain joins TRBV10-3 and TRBJ1-1; a weak D match, TRBD1 (6 bases). Germline CDR1 is ENHRY and CDR2 is SYGVKD. V lost 7 bases and J 1 base, leaving 13 bases between the germline ends. The CDR3 sequence is 14 residues long. CDR3 residues: CAIKNREANTEAFF. The DNA of the CDR3 is TGTGCCATCAAGAACAGGGAAGCGAACACTGAAGCTTTCTTT.

The CDR3 loop is CASSRTRVDEQFF. The CDR3, as DNA: TGTGCCAGCAGCAGGACACGAGTTGATGAGCAGTTCTTC. This chain links TRBV3-1 (or the pseudogene TRBV3-2) with TRBJ2-1, with D maybe TRBD1 (5 bases). This CDR3 has 13 residues. The V gene lost 5 bases and the J gene lost 8 bases, with 13 bases spanning the gap. Looked up from germline, CDR1 is LGHDT and CDR2 is YNNKEL (reference sequence).

CDR3 DNA: TGTGCCAGCAGCTTCAGGGGGCCGTTTGGTCCAGGGGGCCTACCTGGAAACACCATATATTTT. Its translation: CASSFRGPFGPGGLPGNTIYF. The chain combines TRBV14 with TRBJ1-3; the match to TRBD1 covers 8 bases. The CDR3 length is 21 residues. Per germline, CDR1 SGHDN and CDR2 FVKESK. V lost 5 bases, J lost 2 bases, and 23 bases stayed unmatched.

V gene TRBV2 combines with J gene TRBJ1-1; D remains ambiguous. CDR3 length equals 15 residues. Germline CDR1 SNHLY, CDR2 FYNNEI. V was clipped by 0 bases and J by 0 bases, with 8 bases between them. CDR3 DNA: TGTGCCAGCAGTGAAGCGCTTCGCTTGAACACTGAAGCTTTCTTT. Its translation: CASSEALRLNTEAFF.

The chain is built from TRBV28 and TRBJ1-1; D remains unclear. V lost 8 bases and J 5 bases, leaving 9 bases between the germline ends. Per germline, CDR1 MDHEN and CDR2 SYDVKM. This CDR3 has 11 amino acids. The CDR3 bases are TGTGCCAGCCTAGGCAGGACTGAAGCTTTCTTT. Translating it yields CASLGRTEAFF. The entire variable domain, with the rest obtained from reference TRBV28 and TRBJ1-1, is as follows: DVKVTQSSRYLVKRTGEKVFLECVQDMDHENMFWYRQDPGLGLRLIYFSYDVKMKEKGDIPEGYSVSREKKERFSLILESASTNQTSMYLCASLGRTEAFFGQGTRLTVV.

The V gene is TRBV29-1, the J gene TRBJ2-1; a weak D match, TRBD2 (6 bases). The CDR3 contains 14 residues. The V end was cut by 3 bases, the J end by 8 bases, with 17 bases between. Germline V lookup: CDR1 SQVTM, CDR2 ANQGSEA. The CDR3: CSVDEASVLDEQFF. The CDR3 region has the DNA TGCAGCGTTGATGAGGCTAGCGTCCTTGATGAGCAGTTCTTC.

The gene calls are TRBV7-8 and TRBJ1-4; weak D call: TRBD1 (5 bases). This CDR3 has 15 amino acids. Germline CDR1 is SGHVS and CDR2 is FQNEAQ. V lost 5 bases and J lost 4, with 14 bases in between. The CDR3 loop reads CASSAAGRYNEKLFF. CDR3 DNA: TGTGCCAGCAGCGCAGCGGGACGGTATAATGAAAAACTGTTTTTT.

This clone was found a few times. The chain uses TRBV7-9 and TRBJ2-7; D is possibly TRBD1 (5 bases). The CDR3 contains 12 residues. Trimming shortened V by 5 bases and J by 6 bases, and 11 bases separated the two germline ends. Germline V gene lookup returns CDR1 SEHNR and CDR2 FQNEAQ (reference sequence). The CDR3 loop reads CASSLQEPEQYF. The CDR3, as DNA: TGTGCCAGCAGCCTACAGGAGCCCGAGCAGTACTTC.

The genes are TRBV5-1 and TRBJ1-1, with 7 bases lining up with TRBD1. V trimming: 3 bases; J trimming: 1 base; junction bases outside the gene matches: 3. CDR1 is SGHRS, CDR2 YFSETQ, per germline. This CDR3 comprises 14 residues. CDR3 coding DNA: TGCGCCAGCAGCTGGGGACAGTCGAACACTGAAGCTTTCTTT. Translating gives CASSWGQSNTEAFF.

This clone came up once. The chain joins TRBV5-1 to TRBJ2-1, with a weak D call TRBD2 (6 bases). Germline V gene lookup returns CDR1 SGHRS and CDR2 YFSETQ. The ends were cut back, 0 bases at V and 1 base at J, with 8 bases in the middle. The CDR3 runs to 15 residues. CDR3 residues: CASSLVGGSYNEQFF. As DNA, the CDR3 is TGCGCCAGCAGCTTGGTCGGGGGATCCTACAATGAGCAGTTCTTC.

The genes are TRBV9 and TRBJ1-1, with a possible D match to TRBD1 (5 bases). This CDR3 has 12 residues. V was clipped by 5 bases and J by 10 bases, with 15 bases between them. Germline V CDR1 and CDR2: SGDLS, YYNGEE. The CDR3 is CASSQGDGGAFF. DNA for the CDR3: TGTGCCAGCAGTCAAGGGGACGGCGGAGCTTTCTTT.

This clone showed up just a few times. The rearrangement uses TRBV5-1 and TRBJ2-7, with a possible D match to TRBD1 (6 bases). Germline CDR1 is SGHRS and CDR2 is YFSETQ. CDR3 length: 16 amino acids. Trimming pared 0 bases from V and 0 bases from J, leaving 13 bases between. In DNA, the CDR3 is TGCGCCAGCAGCTTGGTTGTGGGCAGGGGCTCCTACGAGCAGTACTTC. This gives the protein CASSLVVGRGSYEQYF.

V usage is TRBV18 and J usage is TRBJ2-7; 7 bases align to TRBD2. CDR1 and CDR2 (germline): KGHSH, LQKENI. J was trimmed by 3 bases and V by 3 bases; bases with no gene match: 11. CDR3 length equals 16 residues. This CDR3 is CASSPNGRLAFYEQYF. In DNA, the CDR3 is TGTGCCAGCTCACCCAATGGCCGACTAGCATTCTACGAGCAGTACTTC.

This chain joins TRBV20-1 and TRBJ1-5; a possible D gene is TRBD1 (5 bases). Germline V lookup: CDR1 DFQATT, CDR2 SNEGSKA (reference sequence). V lost 3 bases, J lost 7 bases, and 7 bases lay in between. This CDR3 has 11 amino acids. In DNA form, the CDR3 reads TGCAGTGCTAGTCGGGGGCAGCCCCAGCATTTT. Translated: CSASRGQPQHF.

The rearrangement joins TRBV5-1 to TRBJ2-7; D may match TRBD1 or TRBD2 (5 bases each). Deletions cut 2 bases from V and 4 bases from J, with 13 bases between. The CDR3 contains 14 residues. Germline CDR1 reads SGHRS; CDR2 reads YFSETQ. The CDR3 protein is CASSFGDAGYEQYF. As DNA, the CDR3 is TGCGCCAGCAGCTTTGGGGACGCGGGTTACGAGCAGTACTTC.

This chain connects TRBV3-1 (or the pseudogene TRBV3-2) to TRBJ1-4; TRBD1 agrees at 8 bases. Germline trimming cut 4 bases from V and 5 bases from J; bases unmatched to any gene: 6. Germline V gene sequence: CDR1 LGHDT, CDR2 YNNKEL (reference sequence). The CDR3 extends over 15 amino acids. The CDR3, as DNA: TGTGCCAGCAGCCCTGACAGGGGAACGAATGAAAAACTGTTTTTT. It translates to CASSPDRGTNEKLFF.

The chain uses TRBV29-1 and TRBJ2-5, with D perhaps matching TRBD2 (5 bases). V lost 4 bases and J lost 5, with 17 bases in between. CDR1 is SQVTM, CDR2 ANQGSEA, per germline. The CDR3 contains 14 residues. The DNA of the CDR3 is TGCAGCGTTGCCGTCCAGGTCCGAGGGGAGACCCAGTACTTC. This encodes CSVAVQVRGETQYF.

The V call is TRBV4-3, the J call TRBJ2-1, with 8 bases that match TRBD2. Germline loops: CDR1 LGHNA, CDR2 YSLEER. CDR3 length: 16 amino acids. Germline trimming cut 4 bases from V and 2 bases from J; bases unmatched to any gene: 7. The CDR3: CASSRVTSGPYNEQFF. In nucleotides, the CDR3 is TGCGCCAGCAGCCGAGTTACTAGCGGACCCTACAATGAGCAGTTCTTC.

This clone was recorded once. The rearrangement links TRBV4-1 to TRBJ2-3; tentative D call: TRBD1 (5 bases). The V and J ends lost 1 base and 4 bases respectively, with 15 bases between them. The CDR3 spans 16 residues. Looked up from germline, CDR1 is MGHRA and CDR2 is YSYEKL. The CDR3 sequence is CASSQVGREVADTQYF. The CDR3 DNA reads TGCGCCAGCAGCCAAGTTGGCAGGGAAGTGGCAGATACGCAGTATTTT.

A remark on this clone: The junction differs from germline at one of its ends, possibly a read error. The V call is TRBV10-1, the J call TRBJ2-5; D is ambiguous. The CDR3 contains 13 residues. Germline CDR1 is WNHNN and CDR2 is SYGVQD (reference sequence). The CDR3 region has the DNA TGCGCCAGCAGTGTGTCGGCGTCCTACGCGTATGACTTC. This encodes CASSVSASYAYDF.

The chain combines TRBV28 with TRBJ1-2; 9 positions agree with TRBD1. The J segment lost 7 bases and the V segment lost 6 bases, leaving 12 bases of the junction unmatched. This CDR3 spans 15 amino acids. The germline CDR1 and CDR2 sequences are MDHEN and SYDVKM. CDR3 sequence (DNA): TGTGCCAGCAGCAGTACAGGGGGCGTTTTAGGTGGCTACACCTTC. The encoded protein is CASSSTGGVLGGYTF.

This chain joins TRBV2 and TRBJ2-7, with D perhaps matching TRBD1 or TRBD2 (5 bases each). The CDR3 length is 15 residues. Per the germline V gene, CDR1 is SNHLY and CDR2 is FYNNEI. The V end lost 4 bases, the J end lost 3 bases, and 16 bases lay between the germline ends. The CDR3 reads CASSASGLVDYEQYF. The CDR3 DNA follows: TGTGCCAGCAGTGCCTCGGGGCTAGTGGACTACGAGCAGTACTTC.

The chain is built from TRBV18 and TRBJ1-1; D not certain. CDR1 KGHSH and CDR2 LQKENI come from the germline V gene. This CDR3 spans 14 amino acids. Deletions cut 3 bases from V and 3 bases from J, with 11 bases between. CDR3 sequence: CASSPSMRDTEAFF. The CDR3 DNA reads as TGTGCCAGCTCACCCTCGATGCGGGACACTGAAGCTTTCTTT.

This rearrangement joins TRBV18 to TRBJ2-2, with 7 nucleotides matching TRBD1. The CDR3 contains 17 residues. Germline values: CDR1 KGHSH, CDR2 LQKENI. With V trimmed by 0 bases and J by 4 bases, 8 bases remained unmatched. CDR3 nucleotide sequence: TGTGCCAGCTCACCACCACAGGGGACCGTCCGCACCGGGGAGCTGTTTTTT. Protein: CASSPPQGTVRTGELFF.

The chain has TRBV5-5 and TRBJ1-4; D is perhaps TRBD1 (6 bases). CDR1 SGHKS and CDR2 YYEKEE come from the germline V gene (reference sequence). The CDR3 totals 15 residues. V lost 0 bases to trimming and J lost 6 bases, with 12 bases between them. The CDR3 nucleotides are TGTGCCAGCAGCTTGGGGCCAGGGGTTTATGAAAAACTGTTTTTT. Translation: CASSLGPGVYEKLFF.

This chain uses TRBV7-8 with TRBJ2-1, with 9 positions matching TRBD2. V lost 0 bases and J lost 2; bases outside the gene matches: 11. The CDR3 contains 19 residues. Per the germline V gene, CDR1 is SGHVS and CDR2 is FQNEAQ. The CDR3 coding sequence is TGTGCCAGCAGCTTAGCGGTGAGGATGTCTAGCGGGGCCTACAATGAGCAGTTCTTC. Its translation: CASSLAVRMSSGAYNEQFF.

This chain connects TRBV6-2 or TRBV6-3 to TRBJ2-1, with TRBD2 matching 12 bases. Trimming removed 6 bases from V and 6 bases from J; junction bases left unmatched: 6. The CDR3 has 15 amino acids. Looked up from germline, CDR1 is MNHEY and CDR2 is SVGEGT. CDR3 region: CASSLLAGGFNEQFF. DNA of the CDR3: TGTGCCAGCAGCCTACTAGCGGGAGGTTTCAATGAGCAGTTCTTC.

About this clone: Germline is not matched at one junction end, which may reflect a read error. The rearrangement links TRBV12-5 to TRBJ1-6; perhaps TRBD1 as D (5 bases). CDR1 and CDR2 (germline): LGHNT, FRNRAP. The CDR3 runs to 13 residues. The chain's CDR3 is CASGLIPPGLPIF. The DNA of the CDR3 is TGTGCTAGTGGTTTGATACCGCCGGGACTTCCCATTTTT.